This T cell receptor beta chain was identified in a study of T-cell memory formation after mild COVID-19. Using its own MiXCR run on the 5' RACE reads, TCRdb lists one record per CDR3 protein. This table has hundreds of thousands of distinct CDR3 sequences, about 20% appearing once. The sample comprised PBMCs or a T cell subset sorted from them (not recorded which). This clonotype was sampled from a man aged 18 to 29 who had mild COVID-19 (a few samples of this study predate the infection). Cell type and time point are not known.

This chain's CDR3 is CATRTDANTGELFF. The CDR3 region has the DNA TGTGCCACCAGGACAGACGCGAACACCGGGGAGCTGTTTTTT. This chain connects TRBV15 to TRBJ2-2, with D tentatively TRBD1 (5 bases). The V gene lost 6 bases and the J gene lost 0 bases, with 8 bases spanning the gap. The CDR3 length is 14 residues. Germline V gene data show CDR1 as LNHNV and CDR2 as YYDKDF (reference sequence).